The rows below give T cell receptor beta chains drawn from one sample of a study of blood T cell repertoires in COVID-19. Clones were read by immunoSEQ multiplex PCR, and TCRdb kept only the in-frame ones, dropping some. The sample yields about 190,000 clones, roughly 81% seen once. Specimen: peripheral blood. Every receptor here comes from a woman in her seventies with active or convalescent COVID-19. CDR3s include the opening cysteine and the closing phenylalanine or tryptophan.

cdr3_aa,v_call
CASSSRDSHYEQYF,TRBV19
CASSQGAPAPSVSFFNEQFF,TRBV3-1/TRBV3-2
CASSNSPGVTYEQYF,TRBV5-5
CASSTLRGSFF,TRBV12-3/TRBV12-4
CAISDRAGGMNSPLHF,TRBV10-3
CRVDWGNTIYF,TRBV29-1
CASSLSGANEKLFF,TRBV28
CASSLDGMNTEAFF,TRBV18
CASSPAPGQGNEQFF,TRBV11-1
CASTLTTGFSYNEQFF,TRBV5-6
CASTRTEADTQYF,TRBV19